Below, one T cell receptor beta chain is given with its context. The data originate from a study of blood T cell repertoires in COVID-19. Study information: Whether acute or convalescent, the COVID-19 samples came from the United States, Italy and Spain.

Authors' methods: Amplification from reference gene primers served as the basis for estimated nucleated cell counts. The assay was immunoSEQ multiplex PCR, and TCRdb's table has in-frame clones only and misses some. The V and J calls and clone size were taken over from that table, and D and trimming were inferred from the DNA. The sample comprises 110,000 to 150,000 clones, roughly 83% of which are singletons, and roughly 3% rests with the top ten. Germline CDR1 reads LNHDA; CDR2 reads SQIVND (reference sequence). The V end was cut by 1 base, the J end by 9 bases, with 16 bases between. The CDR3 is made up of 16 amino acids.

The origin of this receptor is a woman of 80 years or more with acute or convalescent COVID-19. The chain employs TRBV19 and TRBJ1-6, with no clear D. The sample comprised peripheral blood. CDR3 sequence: CASSIVGTRSGSPLHF. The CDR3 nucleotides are TGTGCCAGTAGTATAGTAGGAACCCGATCGGGTTCACCCCTCCACTTT.